This TCR beta chain was sequenced for a study of OX40 agonist ivuxolimab in advanced cancers. Method: immunoSEQ multiplex PCR; TCRdb's copy keeps in-frame clones and lacks some. The table records tens of thousands of clones, roughly 76% of them present only once. Trimming removed 1 base from V and 2 bases from J, with 9 bases in between. The CDR3 extends over 14 amino acids. From germline, CDR1 is MGHRA and CDR2 YSYEKL. This clonotype originated in an adult with an advanced solid tumor such as melanoma, head and neck, liver or kidney cancer. The chain recombines TRBV4-1 with TRBJ2-7; no clear D. The sample consisted of CD4+ or CD8+ T cells sorted from blood, taken in a trial of the OX40 agonist ivuxolimab. The CDR3, as DNA: TGCGCCAGCAGCCAAGGGAGCTCCACCTACGAGCAGTACTTC. Translated, it gives CASSQGSSTYEQYF.